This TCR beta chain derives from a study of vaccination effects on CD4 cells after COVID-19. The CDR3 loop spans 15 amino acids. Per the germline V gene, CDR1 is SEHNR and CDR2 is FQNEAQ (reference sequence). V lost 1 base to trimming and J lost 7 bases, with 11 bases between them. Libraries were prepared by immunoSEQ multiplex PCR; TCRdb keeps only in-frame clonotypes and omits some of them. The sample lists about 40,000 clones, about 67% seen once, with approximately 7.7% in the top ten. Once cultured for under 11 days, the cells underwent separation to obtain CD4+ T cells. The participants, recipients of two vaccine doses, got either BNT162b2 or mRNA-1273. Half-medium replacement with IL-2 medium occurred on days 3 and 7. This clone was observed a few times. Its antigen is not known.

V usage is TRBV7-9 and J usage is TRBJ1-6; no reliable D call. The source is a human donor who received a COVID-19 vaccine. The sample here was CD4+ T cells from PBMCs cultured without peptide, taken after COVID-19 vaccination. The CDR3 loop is CASSLGGGNNSPLHF. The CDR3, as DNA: TGTGCCAGCAGCTTAGGGGGAGGGAACAATTCACCCCTCCACTTT.